This T cell receptor (beta chain) came from a study of T-cell memory formation after mild COVID-19. 5'RACE with constant-segment primers yielded barcoded, UMI-tagged TCR alpha and TCR beta cDNA libraries. TCRdb used MiXCR to reprocess the 5' RACE reads, holding one entry per CDR3 protein. The sample lists around 390,000 distinct CDR3 sequences, 16% occurring once. The V end was cut by 4 bases, the J end by 0 bases, with 7 bases between. There are 13 residues in the CDR3. Germline CDR1 is SGHRS and CDR2 is YFSETQ. Sequences were obtained from PBMCs or a T cell subset sorted from them (not recorded which). The receptor's source is a man between 18 and 29 years old who had mild COVID-19 (a few samples of this study predate the infection). Cell type and time point are not known. V usage is TRBV5-1 and J usage is TRBJ1-1; D not resolved. The chain's CDR3 is CASSASMNTEAFF. CDR3 sequence (DNA): TGCGCCAGCAGCGCGAGCATGAACACTGAAGCTTTCTTT.